This TCR beta chain stems from a study of cytomegalovirus exposure and HLA in healthy donors. Findings and limits, study-wide: A link between a missense DCLRE1C variant and TCR beta V- and J-gene trimming emerged from a later analysis. Indistinguishability led to the exclusion of some V segments, TRBV6-2 and TRBV6-3 included. Association with HLA alleles at 0.05 false discovery rate was found for about 17,000 TCR beta sequences in a later analysis.

The CDR3 length is 14 residues. J was trimmed by 2 bases and V by 6 bases; bases with no gene match: 7. The germline CDR1 and CDR2 sequences are MNHEY and SMNVEV (reference sequence). With respect to this clone: Its matching antigen is unknown.

Amplification used 60 Vbeta primers and 13 Jbeta primers. TCRdb's table, derived via immunoSEQ multiplex PCR, lists solely in-frame clones and lacks some. Among 100,000 or so clones, around 75% were seen once, and the ten largest hold around 2.1%. The chain joins TRBV27 to TRBJ2-7; 7 nucleotides line up with TRBD1. Sequencing was done on a sample of PBMCs. This TCR came from a man aged 30-40 years in good health and CMV-seronegative. The CDR3 DNA reads TGTGCCAGCAGCTCGACAGGGATCCCCTACGAGCAGTACTTC. It translates to CASSSTGIPYEQYF.